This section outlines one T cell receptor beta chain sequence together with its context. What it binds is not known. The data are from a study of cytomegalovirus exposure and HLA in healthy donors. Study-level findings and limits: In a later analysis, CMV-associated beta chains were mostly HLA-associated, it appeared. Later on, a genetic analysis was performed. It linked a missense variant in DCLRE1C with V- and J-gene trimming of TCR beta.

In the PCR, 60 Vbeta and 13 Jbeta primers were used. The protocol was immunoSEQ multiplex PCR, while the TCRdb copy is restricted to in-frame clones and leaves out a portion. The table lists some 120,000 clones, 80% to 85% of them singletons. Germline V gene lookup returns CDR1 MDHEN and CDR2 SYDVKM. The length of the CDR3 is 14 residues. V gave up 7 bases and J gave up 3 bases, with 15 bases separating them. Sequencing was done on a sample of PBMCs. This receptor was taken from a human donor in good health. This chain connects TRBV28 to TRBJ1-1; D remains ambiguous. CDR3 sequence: CASTSTARYTEAFF. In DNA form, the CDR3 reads TGTGCCAGCACCTCGACCGCCAGGTACACTGAAGCTTTCTTT. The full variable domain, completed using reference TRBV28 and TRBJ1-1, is DVKVTQSSRYLVKRTGEKVFLECVQDMDHENMFWYRQDPGLGLRLIYFSYDVKMKEKGDIPEGYSVSREKKERFSLILESASTNQTSMYLCASTSTARYTEAFFGQGTRLTVV.